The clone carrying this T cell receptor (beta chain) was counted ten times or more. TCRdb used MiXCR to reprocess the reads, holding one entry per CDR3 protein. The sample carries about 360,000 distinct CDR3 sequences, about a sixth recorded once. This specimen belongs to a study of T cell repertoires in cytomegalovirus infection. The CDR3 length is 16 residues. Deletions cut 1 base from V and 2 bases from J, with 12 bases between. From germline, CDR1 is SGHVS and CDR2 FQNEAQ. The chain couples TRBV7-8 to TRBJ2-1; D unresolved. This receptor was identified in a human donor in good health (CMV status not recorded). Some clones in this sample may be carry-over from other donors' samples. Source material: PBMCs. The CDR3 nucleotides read TGTGCCAGCAGCTTAGAGCCCCTGCCTACCTACAATGAGCAGTTCTTC. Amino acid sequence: CASSLEPLPTYNEQFF.